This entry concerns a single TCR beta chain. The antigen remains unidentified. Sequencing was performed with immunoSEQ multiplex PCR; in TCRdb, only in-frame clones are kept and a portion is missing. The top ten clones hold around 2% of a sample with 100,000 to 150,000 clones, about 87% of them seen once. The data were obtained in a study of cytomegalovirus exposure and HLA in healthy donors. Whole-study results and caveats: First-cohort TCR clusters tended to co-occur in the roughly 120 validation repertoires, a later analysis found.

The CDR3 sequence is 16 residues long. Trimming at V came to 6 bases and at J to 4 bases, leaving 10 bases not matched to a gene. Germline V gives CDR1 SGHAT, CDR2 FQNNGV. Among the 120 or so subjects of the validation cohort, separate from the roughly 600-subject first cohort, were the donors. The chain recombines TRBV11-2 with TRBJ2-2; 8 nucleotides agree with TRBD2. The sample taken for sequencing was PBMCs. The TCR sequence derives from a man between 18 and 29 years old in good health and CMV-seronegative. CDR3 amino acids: CASRPPGTSSTGELFF. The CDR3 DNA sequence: TGTGCCAGCAGACCACCCGGGACTAGTTCCACCGGGGAGCTGTTTTTT.